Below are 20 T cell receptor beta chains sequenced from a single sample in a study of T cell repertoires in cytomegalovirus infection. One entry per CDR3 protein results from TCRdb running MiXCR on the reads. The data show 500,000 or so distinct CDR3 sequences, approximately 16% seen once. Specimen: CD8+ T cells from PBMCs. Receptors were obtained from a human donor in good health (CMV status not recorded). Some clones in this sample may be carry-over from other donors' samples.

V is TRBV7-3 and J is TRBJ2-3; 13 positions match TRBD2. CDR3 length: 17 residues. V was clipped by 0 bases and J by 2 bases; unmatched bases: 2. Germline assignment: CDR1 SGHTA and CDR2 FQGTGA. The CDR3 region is CASSLTGTSGNTDTQYF. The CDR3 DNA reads TGTGCCAGCAGCTTAACCGGGACTAGCGGGAACACAGATACGCAGTATTTT.

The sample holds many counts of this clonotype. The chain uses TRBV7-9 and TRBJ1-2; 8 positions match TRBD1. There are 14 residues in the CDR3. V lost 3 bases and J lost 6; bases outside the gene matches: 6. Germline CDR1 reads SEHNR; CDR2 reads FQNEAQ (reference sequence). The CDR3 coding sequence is TGTGCCAGCAGCTTCGGGGGACAGGCGGATGGCTACACCTTC. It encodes CASSFGGQADGYTF.

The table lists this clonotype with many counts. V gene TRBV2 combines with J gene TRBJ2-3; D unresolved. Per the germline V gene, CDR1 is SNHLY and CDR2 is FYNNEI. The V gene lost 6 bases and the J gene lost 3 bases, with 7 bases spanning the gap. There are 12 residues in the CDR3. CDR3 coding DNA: TGTGCCAGCAGCCGGGTAACAGATACGCAGTATTTT. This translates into CASSRVTDTQYF.

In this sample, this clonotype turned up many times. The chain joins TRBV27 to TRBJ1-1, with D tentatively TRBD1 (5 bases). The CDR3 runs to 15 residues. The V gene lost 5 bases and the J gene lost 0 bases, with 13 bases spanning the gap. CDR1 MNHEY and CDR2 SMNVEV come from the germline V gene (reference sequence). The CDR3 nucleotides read TGTGCCAGCAGTCCTCGGGGAGGGGTGAACACTGAAGCTTTCTTT. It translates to CASSPRGGVNTEAFF.

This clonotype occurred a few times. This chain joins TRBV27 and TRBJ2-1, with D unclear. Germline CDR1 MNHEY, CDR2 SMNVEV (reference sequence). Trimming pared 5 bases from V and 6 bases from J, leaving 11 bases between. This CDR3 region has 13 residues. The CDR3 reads CASSPGFGNEQFF. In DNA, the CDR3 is TGTGCCAGCAGTCCGGGCTTTGGCAATGAGCAGTTCTTC.

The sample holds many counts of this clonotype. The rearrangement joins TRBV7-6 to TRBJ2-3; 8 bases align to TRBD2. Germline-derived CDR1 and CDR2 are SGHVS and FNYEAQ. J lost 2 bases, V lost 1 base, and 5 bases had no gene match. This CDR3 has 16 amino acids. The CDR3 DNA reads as TGTGCCAGCAGCTTAGTAGTGACTAGCGTCACAGATACGCAGTATTTT. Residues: CASSLVVTSVTDTQYF.

Written as DNA, the CDR3 is TGTGCCAGTAGTAAATCGATGAACACTGAAGCTTTCTTT. Encoded protein: CASSKSMNTEAFF. This rearrangement joins TRBV19 to TRBJ1-1; D not certain. Trimming shortened V by 4 bases and J by 0 bases, and 6 bases separated the two germline ends. The CDR3 spans 13 residues. CDR1 and CDR2 from the germline V gene are LNHDA and SQIVND (reference sequence).

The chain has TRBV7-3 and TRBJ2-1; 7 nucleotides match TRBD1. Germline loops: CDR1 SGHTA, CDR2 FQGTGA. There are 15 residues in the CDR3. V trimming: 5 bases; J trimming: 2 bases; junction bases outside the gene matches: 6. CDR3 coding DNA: TGTGCCAGCAGCATATACAGGGGTGCCTACAATGAGCAGTTCTTC. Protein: CASSIYRGAYNEQFF.

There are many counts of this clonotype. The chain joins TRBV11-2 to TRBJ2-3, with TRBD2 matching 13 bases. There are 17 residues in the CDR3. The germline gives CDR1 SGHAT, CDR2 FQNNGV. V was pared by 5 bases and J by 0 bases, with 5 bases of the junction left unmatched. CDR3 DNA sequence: TGTGCCAGCAGCCAAGGACTAGCGGGGGCCAGCACAGATACGCAGTATTTT. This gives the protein CASSQGLAGASTDTQYF.

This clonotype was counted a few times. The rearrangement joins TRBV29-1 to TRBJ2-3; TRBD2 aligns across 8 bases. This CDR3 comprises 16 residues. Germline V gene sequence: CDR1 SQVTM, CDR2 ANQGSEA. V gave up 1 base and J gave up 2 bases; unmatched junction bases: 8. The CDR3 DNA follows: TGCAGCGTTGAAGGGCTAGCGGGTATACTCACAGATACGCAGTATTTT. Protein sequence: CSVEGLAGILTDTQYF.

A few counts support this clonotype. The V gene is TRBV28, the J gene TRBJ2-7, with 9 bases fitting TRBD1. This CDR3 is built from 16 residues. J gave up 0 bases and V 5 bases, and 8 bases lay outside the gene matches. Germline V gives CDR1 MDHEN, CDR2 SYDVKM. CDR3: CASSPGTGLPSYEQYF. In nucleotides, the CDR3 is TGTGCCAGCAGTCCCGGGACAGGGCTCCCCTCCTACGAGCAGTACTTC. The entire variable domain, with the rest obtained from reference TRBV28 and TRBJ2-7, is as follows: DVKVTQSSRYLVKRTGEKVFLECVQDMDHENMFWYRQDPGLGLRLIYFSYDVKMKEKGDIPEGYSVSREKKERFSLILESASTNQTSMYLCASSPGTGLPSYEQYFGPGTRLTVT.

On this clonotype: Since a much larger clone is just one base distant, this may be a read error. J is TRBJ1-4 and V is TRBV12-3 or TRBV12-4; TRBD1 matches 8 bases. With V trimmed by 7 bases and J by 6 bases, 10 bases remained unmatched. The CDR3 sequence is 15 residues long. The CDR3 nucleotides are TGTGCCAGCATCGCAGGGGGCCAGCGGGATGAAAAACTGTTTTTT. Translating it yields CASIAGGQRDEKLFF.

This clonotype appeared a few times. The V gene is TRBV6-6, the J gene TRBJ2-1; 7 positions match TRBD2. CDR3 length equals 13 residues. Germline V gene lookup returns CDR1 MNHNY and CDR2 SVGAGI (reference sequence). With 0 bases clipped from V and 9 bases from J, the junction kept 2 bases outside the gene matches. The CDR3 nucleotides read TGTGCCAGCAGTTACTCCAGCGGGACTGAGCAGTTCTTC. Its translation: CASSYSSGTEQFF.

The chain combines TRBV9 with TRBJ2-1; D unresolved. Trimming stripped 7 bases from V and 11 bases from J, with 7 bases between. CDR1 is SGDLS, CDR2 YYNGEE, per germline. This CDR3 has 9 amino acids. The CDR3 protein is CASGSKQFF. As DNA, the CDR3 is TGTGCCAGCGGCTCAAAGCAGTTCTTC.

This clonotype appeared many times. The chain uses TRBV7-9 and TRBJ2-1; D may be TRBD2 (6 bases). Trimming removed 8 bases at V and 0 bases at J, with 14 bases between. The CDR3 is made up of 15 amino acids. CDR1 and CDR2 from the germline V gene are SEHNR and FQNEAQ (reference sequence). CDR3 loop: CASGTPFSSYNEQFF. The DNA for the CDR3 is TGTGCCAGCGGGACTCCTTTTAGCTCCTACAATGAGCAGTTCTTC.

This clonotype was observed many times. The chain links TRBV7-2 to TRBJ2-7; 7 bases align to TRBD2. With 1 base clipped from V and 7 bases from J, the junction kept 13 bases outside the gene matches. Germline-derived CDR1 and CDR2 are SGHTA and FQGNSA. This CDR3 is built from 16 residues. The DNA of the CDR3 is TGTGCCAGCAGCTTAGGAGAGGGAGGGCCCTTAGAAGAGCAGTACTTC. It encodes CASSLGEGGPLEEQYF.

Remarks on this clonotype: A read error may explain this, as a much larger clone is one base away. The CDR3 loop is CASRTNRENYEEYF. The DNA of the CDR3 is TGTGCCAGCAGGACTAACCGGGAAAACTACGAGGAGTACTTC. This rearrangement joins TRBV28 to TRBJ2-7; a weak D match, TRBD2 (5 bases). Germline lookup yields CDR1 MDHEN and CDR2 SYDVKM. The CDR3 consists of 14 residues.

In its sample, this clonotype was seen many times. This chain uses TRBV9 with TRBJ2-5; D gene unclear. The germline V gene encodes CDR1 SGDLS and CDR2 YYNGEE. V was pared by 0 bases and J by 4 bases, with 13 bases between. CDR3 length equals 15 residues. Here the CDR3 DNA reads TGTGCCAGCAGCGTAGAGGTGGGATCTGGAGAGACCCAGTACTTC. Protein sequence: CASSVEVGSGETQYF.

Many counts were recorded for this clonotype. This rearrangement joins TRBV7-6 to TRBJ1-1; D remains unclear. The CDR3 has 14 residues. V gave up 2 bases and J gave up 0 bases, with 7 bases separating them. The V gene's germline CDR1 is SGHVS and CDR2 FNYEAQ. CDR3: CASSLRPVNTEAFF. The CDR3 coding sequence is TGTGCCAGCAGCTTAAGGCCCGTGAACACTGAAGCTTTCTTT.

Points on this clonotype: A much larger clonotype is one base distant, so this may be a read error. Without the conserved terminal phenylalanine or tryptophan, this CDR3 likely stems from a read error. The CDR3 is CASSTPTSGYNEQFL. As DNA, the CDR3 is TGTGCCAGCAGTACCCCGACTAGCGGCTACAATGAGCAGTTCTTA. This rearrangement joins TRBV12-3 or TRBV12-4 to TRBJ2-1; 9 nucleotides match TRBD2. This CDR3 has 15 residues. Losses at the gene ends were 5 bases for V and 3 bases for J; bases not matched to a gene: 5.